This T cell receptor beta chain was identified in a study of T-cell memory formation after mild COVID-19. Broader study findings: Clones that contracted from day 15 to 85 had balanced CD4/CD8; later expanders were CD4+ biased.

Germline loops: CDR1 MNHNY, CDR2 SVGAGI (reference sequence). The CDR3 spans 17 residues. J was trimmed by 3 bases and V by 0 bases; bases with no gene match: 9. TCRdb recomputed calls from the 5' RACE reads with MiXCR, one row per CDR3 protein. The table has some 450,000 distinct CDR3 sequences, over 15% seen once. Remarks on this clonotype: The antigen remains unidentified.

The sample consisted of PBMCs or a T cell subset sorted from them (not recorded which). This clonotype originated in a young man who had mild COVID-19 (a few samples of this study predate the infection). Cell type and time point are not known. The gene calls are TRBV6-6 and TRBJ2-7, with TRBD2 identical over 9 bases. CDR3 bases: TGTGCCAGCAGTTACTCGACACCGGGACTAGCTTTCTACGAGCAGTACGTC. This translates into CASSYSTPGLAFYEQYV.